The rows below give T cell receptor beta chains drawn from one sample of a study of blood T cell repertoires in COVID-19. TCRdb keeps only in-frame clones here, not all; method: immunoSEQ multiplex PCR. The table includes over 60,000 clones, 75% to 90% detected once. Sequencing was carried out using peripheral blood. The receptors come from a woman in her fifties or sixties with active COVID-19. Each CDR3 is given with its conserved first and last residue. A D gene is named only where the DNA matches it firmly. Clone sizes are given selectively: once, few, many, or a class where the clone is expanded.

V gene	J gene	clone size	D gene	CDR3 DNA	CDR3 protein
TRBV6-5	TRBJ2-7	once	TRBD2	TGTGCCAGCAGCCGGACTAGCGGTCACGAGCAGTACTTC	CASSRTSGHEQYF
TRBV5-1	TRBJ1-3	few	-	TGCGCCAGCAGCTTAATGCCAGACTCTGGAAACACCATATATTTT	CASSLMPDSGNTIYF
TRBV2	TRBJ2-3	-	TRBD2	TGTGCCAGCAGTACGGGACTAGCGGGAGAATACACAGATACGCAGTATTTT	CASSTGLAGEYTDTQYF
TRBV27	TRBJ1-3	-	-	TGTGCCAGCAGTCAAGGACAGTCCTCTGGAAACACCATATATTTT	CASSQGQSSGNTIYF
TRBV7-9	TRBJ1-2	-	TRBD1	TGTGCCAACCGACTACGTCCCCCAGGGGGCGACCGTTATGGCTACACCTTC	CANRLRPPGGDRYGYTF
TRBV18	TRBJ1-5	-	TRBD1	TGTGCCAGCTCCCTCGGGACAGGGGGAAGTCAGCCCCAGCATTTT	CASSLGTGGSQPQHF
TRBV4-1	TRBJ2-3	-	-	TGCGCCAGCAGCCAAGTAGGGGAAGATACGCAGTATTTT	CASSQVGEDTQYF
TRBV27	TRBJ2-1	-	TRBD2	TGTGCCAGCAGTCCTCCGGGCGGGGGGCCTCGGCAGTTCTTC	CASSPPGGGPRQFF
TRBV28	TRBJ1-4	-	-	TGTGCCAGCAGAACTAACAGGTTGGAACTGTTTTTT	CASRTNRLELFF
TRBV29-1	TRBJ1-2	once	TRBD1	TGCAGCGGAACCCGCGGGACAGGGGGCGGTGGCTACACCTTC	CSGTRGTGGGGYTF
TRBV24-1	TRBJ2-7	-	-	TGTGCCACCTCCCATGCGGACAGTAGCTACGAGCAGTACTTC	CATSHADSSYEQYF
TRBV14	TRBJ1-2	-	-	TGTGCCAGCAGCCATGATGACAGAAACTATGGCTACACCTTC	CASSHDDRNYGYTF
TRBV7-3	TRBJ2-6	-	TRBD2	TGTGCCAGCAGCCATAGCGGGGTTGAGATCTCTGGGGCCAACGTCCTGACTTTC	CASSHSGVEISGANVLTF
TRBV4-1	TRBJ1-5	-	-	TGCGCCAGCAGCCAGGATACAGGGAGATATCAGCCCCAGCATTTT	CASSQDTGRYQPQHF
TRBV9	TRBJ1-4	-	-	TGTGCCAGCAGCCCATCGGACTGGGGTAATGAAAAACTGTTTTTT	CASSPSDWGNEKLFF
TRBV24-1	TRBJ1-4	-	-	TGTGCCACCAGTGACCCAGGGATTGAAAAACTGTTTTTT	CATSDPGIEKLFF
TRBV6-4	TRBJ2-1	once	-	TGTGCCAGCAGCGCACAGGGCAATGAGCAGTTCTTC	CASSAQGNEQFF
TRBV11-2	TRBJ2-3	-	TRBD2	TGTGCCAGCAGCTTAGGACTAGCGGGAAACACAGATACGCAGTATTTT	CASSLGLAGNTDTQYF
TRBV21-1	TRBJ2-4	-	-	TGTGCCAGCATCAATAGCGGGGGGGGCAAAAACATTCAGTACTTC	CASINSGGGKNIQYF
TRBV6-1	TRBJ2-7	-	TRBD2	TGTGCCAGCAGTGATACGGGAGGGCCGTTTTACGAGCAGTACTTC	CASSDTGGPFYEQYF